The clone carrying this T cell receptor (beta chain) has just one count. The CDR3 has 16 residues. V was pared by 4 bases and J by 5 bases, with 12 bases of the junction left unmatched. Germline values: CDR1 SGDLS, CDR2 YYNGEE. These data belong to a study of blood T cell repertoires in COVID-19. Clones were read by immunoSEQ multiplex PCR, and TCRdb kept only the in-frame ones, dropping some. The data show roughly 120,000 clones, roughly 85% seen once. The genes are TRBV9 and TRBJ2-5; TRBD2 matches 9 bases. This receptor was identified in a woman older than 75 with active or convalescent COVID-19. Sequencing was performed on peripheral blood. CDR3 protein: CASSHSKAGGWETQYF. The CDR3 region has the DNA TGTGCCAGCAGCCACTCCAAAGCGGGAGGATGGGAGACCCAGTACTTC.